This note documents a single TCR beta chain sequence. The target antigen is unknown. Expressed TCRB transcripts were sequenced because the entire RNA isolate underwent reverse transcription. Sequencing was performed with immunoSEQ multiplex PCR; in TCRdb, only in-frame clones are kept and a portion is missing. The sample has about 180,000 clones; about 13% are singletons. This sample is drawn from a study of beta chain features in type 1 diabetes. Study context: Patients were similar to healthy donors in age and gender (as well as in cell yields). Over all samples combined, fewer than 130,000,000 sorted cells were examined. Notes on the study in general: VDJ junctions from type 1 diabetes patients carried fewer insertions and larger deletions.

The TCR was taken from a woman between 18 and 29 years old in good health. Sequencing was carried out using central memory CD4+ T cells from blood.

This chain's CDR3 is CASRPLTNTGELFF. CDR3 bases: TGTGCCAGCAGACCTCTAACGAACACCGGGGAGCTGTTTTTT. This rearrangement joins TRBV6-4 to TRBJ2-2; no reliable D call. Germline loops: CDR1 MRHNA, CDR2 SNTAGT. The CDR3 is 14 amino acids. Trimming took off 6 bases at V and 0 bases at J, with 8 bases between the two ends.